This T cell receptor (beta chain) comes out of a study of blood T cell repertoires in COVID-19 (TCRdb year 2020). Concerning the study at large: Samples covering the acute and convalescent phases of COVID-19 were provided by collaborators in the United States, Italy and Spain. The material from the prospective study consisted of cDNA or gDNA derived from T cells, B-cell-depleted T cells, or PBMCs. Subjects who had been exposed to COVID-19, were actively infected with it, or had recovered from it provided the deeply sampled blood TCRbeta repertoires that made up the dataset. The repertoires were released in a freely available public database meant as a resource for research on the immune response to SARS-CoV-2. The samples were drawn from the first 160 participants of the ongoing ImmuneRACE study and from some 1,300 subjects provided by 6 global collaborators. A de-identified subject ID, COVID-19 status, age in years and sex were almost always included in the sample metadata. Where available, HLA class I and class II types were taken from metadata supplied by the sample provider and were not determined by assay-based typing.

Concerning this clone: Its recognized antigen is unknown. Qualities for individual bases were not recorded, and no much larger clone is one base off.

General findings and caveats noted by the study authors: The quantity of clinical and demographic metadata differed by source and by participant and was supplied without curation.

TCRbeta CDR3 regions were amplified from genomic DNA by means of the immunoSEQ Assay, a bias-controlled multiplex PCR. The authors' analysis ran thus. Within the assay, amplification of reference gene primers was used to estimate how many nucleated cells each sample contained. To quantify the absolute abundance of each unique TCRbeta CDR3 rearrangement, sequence reads were collapsed and filtered. For each sample, productive Simpson clonality was calculated as the square root of Simpson's diversity index over productive rearrangements. In its TCRdb copy, this immuneACCESS table keeps in-frame sequences only and misses some clones. Where compared with another copy, unresolved V genes explain less than half of these, and the others have no known cause. D and trimming were read from the DNA, whereas the V and J calls and clone size are those reported in that table. The sample table lists roughly 200,000 clones, more than 70% of them with a count of one. Together, the top ten hold approximately 1.5% of the sample.

For this chain, trimming is 5 bases at the V end and 1 base at the J end, and the number of junction bases without a gene match is 5. Taken from the germline V gene (reference sequence), the CDR1 and CDR2 loops are SEHNR and FQNEAQ. The CDR3, cysteine through phenylalanine, is 16 amino acids long. The kept DNA is CDR3 alone, 48 bases in frame from the first base. Whole blood was collected in K2EDTA tubes by collaborating institutions according to the institutions' own protocols. For TCRbeta analysis, collaborators shipped samples in one of three forms: frozen whole blood, isolated PBMCs, or DNA extracted from either of those sample types.

The TCR sequence derives from a man aged 18 to 35 with active or convalescent COVID-19. The chain is encoded by TRBV7-9 joined to TRBJ2-3, with 11 bases aligning to TRBD2. Sequenced input: peripheral blood. The CDR3: CASSPLAGGRTDTQYF. The base sequence is TGTGCCAGCAGCCCCTTAGCGGGGGGGCGCACAGATACGCAGTATTTT.